The 14 T cell receptor beta chains presented below share a single source sample, sequenced in a study of blood T cells in healthy people across ages. The second PCR ran about 6 to 11 cycles with a sample-barcoded 5' primer and J-beta primers. A single record per CDR3 protein comes from TCRdb applying MiXCR to the 5' RACE reads. The sample has about 680,000 distinct CDR3 sequences, over 45% seen once. What was sequenced was blood. Source of these receptors: a woman aged 55-69 years in good health.

This clonotype was seen repeatedly, ten times or more. The chain recombines TRBV4-1 with TRBJ2-3; 10 bases agree with TRBD2. This CDR3 has 18 residues. CDR1 and CDR2 (germline): MGHRA, YSYEKL. V lost 0 bases to trimming and J lost 6 bases; unmatched junction nucleotides: 12. Here the CDR3 DNA reads TGCGCCAGCAGCCAAGATCGTGAAGCGGGAGGGACTCTGGATACGCAGTATTTT. The encoded protein is CASSQDREAGGTLDTQYF.

There are a few counts of this clonotype. This rearrangement joins TRBV29-1 to TRBJ2-2, with D possibly TRBD1 on 6 matching bases. Per germline, CDR1 SQVTM and CDR2 ANQGSEA. The CDR3 length is 17 residues. V gave up 6 bases and J gave up 2 bases, with 22 bases separating them. The CDR3 loop is CSVQRRKEGVNTGELFF. The DNA for the CDR3 is TGCAGCGTACAACGACGGAAAGAGGGGGTAAACACCGGGGAGCTGTTTTTT.

The CDR3 region is CASALTTDTQYF. The DNA of the CDR3 is TGTGCCAGCGCCCTGACCACAGATACGCAGTATTTT. The chain combines TRBV6-6 with TRBJ2-3; D is ambiguous. Per germline, CDR1 MNHNY and CDR2 SVGAGI (reference sequence). Trimming pared 8 bases from V and 2 bases from J, leaving 8 bases between. The CDR3 totals 12 residues.

This clonotype has more than one count but fewer than ten. The rearrangement uses TRBV28 and TRBJ2-1; D is unresolved. The CDR3 is made up of 12 amino acids. The V gene's germline CDR1 is MDHEN and CDR2 SYDVKM. Trimming left V 6 bases short and J 6 bases short, with 9 bases between. DNA of the CDR3: TGTGCCAGCAGCTGGACGCCCAATGAGCAGTTCTTC. Translation gives CASSWTPNEQFF.

This clonotype was picked up a small number of times. The chain carries TRBV2 and TRBJ1-2; tentatively, D is TRBD1 (6 bases). Trimming removed 7 bases at V and 7 bases at J, with 16 bases between. From germline, CDR1 is SNHLY and CDR2 FYNNEI. The CDR3 totals 13 residues. CDR3 amino acids: CASISGQGLGYTF. The CDR3 DNA reads as TGTGCCAGCATCTCTGGGCAGGGGCTTGGCTACACCTTC. The complete variable domain, with remaining parts taken from reference TRBV2 and TRBJ1-2, reads EPEVTQTPSHQVTQMGQEVILRCVPISNHLYFYWYRQILGQKVEFLVSFYNNEISEKSEIFDDQFSVERPDGSNFTLKIRSTKLEDSAMYFCASISGQGLGYTFGSGTRLTVV.

J is TRBJ2-1 and V is TRBV24-1, with D perhaps matching TRBD1 (6 bases). Germline CDR1 is KGHDR and CDR2 is SFDVKD. Trimming cost V 0 bases and J 2 bases, with 13 bases left between them. CDR3 length equals 17 residues. Written as DNA, the CDR3 is TGTGCCACCAGTGATTTGAAGACAGGAACCGCCTACAATGAGCAGTTCTTC. This encodes CATSDLKTGTAYNEQFF.

This rearrangement joins TRBV28 to TRBJ2-3; 7 nucleotides align to TRBD1. J gave up 5 bases and V 1 base, and 6 bases lay outside the gene matches. This CDR3 is built from 15 residues. Germline V gene data show CDR1 as MDHEN and CDR2 as SYDVKM. The CDR3 sequence: CASSLLWRQGDTQYF. The CDR3 DNA is TGTGCCAGCAGTTTATTGTGGAGACAGGGAGATACGCAGTATTTT.

This clonotype was picked up a small number of times. This chain links TRBV5-1 with TRBJ1-2, with D perhaps TRBD1 (6 bases). This CDR3 is built from 14 residues. The V and J ends lost 3 bases and 8 bases respectively, with 17 bases between them. The germline CDR1 and CDR2 sequences are SGHRS and YFSETQ. In nucleotides, the CDR3 is TGCGCCAGCAGCTCCCCACAGGGCATAGGCGGCTACACCTTC. As protein: CASSSPQGIGGYTF.

The chain recombines TRBV20-1 with TRBJ1-2; D is unresolved. The CDR3 spans 12 residues. V was clipped by 0 bases and J by 8 bases, with 10 bases between them. CDR1 and CDR2 (germline): DFQATT, SNEGSKA (reference sequence). The CDR3 loop reads CSARDWVAGYTF. CDR3 coding DNA: TGCAGTGCTAGAGATTGGGTAGCGGGCTACACCTTC.

As concerns this clonotype: The junction and the germline gene differ at one end; a read error may be behind it. The V and J genes are TRBV12-3 or TRBV12-4 and TRBJ2-5; D may be TRBD1 or TRBD2 (5 bases each). CDR3 length: 14 residues. As DNA, the CDR3 is TGTGCCAGCAGTTTACTCTCCGCCTGGGGGACCCGGTACTTC. It is translated as CASSLLSAWGTRYF.

The DNA of the CDR3 is TGCAGTGCTACGACCGGGACAGAGTATGGCTACACCTTC. Its translation: CSATTGTEYGYTF. The chain employs TRBV20-1 and TRBJ1-2; 7 nucleotides line up with TRBD1. After removal of 4 bases from V and 5 bases from J, the junction contained 7 bases not matched to a gene. The CDR3 is 13 amino acids. CDR1 is DFQATT and CDR2 is SNEGSKA in the germline V gene (reference sequence).

This clonotype was seen a few times. The chain is built from TRBV2 and TRBJ2-3; D is undetermined. CDR3 size: 11 residues. Germline CDR1 reads SNHLY; CDR2 reads FYNNEI. The V end was cut by 5 bases, the J end by 6 bases, with 6 bases between. CDR3 bases: TGTGCCAGCAGTCCCGATGATACGCAGTATTTT. It codes for CASSPDDTQYF.

This clonotype was found a few times. The chain combines TRBV7-9 with TRBJ2-5; the match to TRBD2 covers 7 bases. The CDR3 runs to 15 residues. Germline values: CDR1 SEHNR, CDR2 FQNEAQ (reference sequence). Trimming removed 1 base from V and 5 bases from J; junction bases left unmatched: 7. The CDR3 loop is CASSLGSRREETQYF. The CDR3 region has the DNA TGTGCCAGCAGCTTAGGATCTAGGCGGGAGGAGACCCAGTACTTC.

With regard to this clonotype: This could be a read error, since a much larger clone is one nucleotide away. V is TRBV27 and J is TRBJ2-5, with D uncertain. Germline CDR1 is MNHEY and CDR2 is SMNVEV (reference sequence). This CDR3 has 11 amino acids. The CDR3 protein is CTSSLMETQYF. CDR3 DNA: TGTACCAGCAGTTTAATGGAGACCCAGTACTTC.